The source of this T cell receptor (beta chain) is a study of T-cell memory formation after mild COVID-19. Trimming shortened V by 7 bases and J by 4 bases, and 24 bases separated the two germline ends. The CDR3 runs to 17 residues. Germline V gene data show CDR1 as ENHRY and CDR2 as SYGVKD. Study-level points and caveats: Balance between CD4 and CD8 was seen in clones contracting day 15 to 85, and a CD4+ lean was seen in later expanders.

TCRdb re-analysed the 5' RACE reads in MiXCR, keeping a single row per CDR3 protein. The table includes some 440,000 distinct CDR3 sequences, around a quarter detected once. For this clonotype: Its antigen is unidentified.

Sequenced input: PBMCs or a T cell subset sorted from them (not recorded which). The source is an adult woman who had mild COVID-19 (a few samples of this study predate the infection). Cell type and time point are not known. The chain carries TRBV10-3 and TRBJ2-3; a possible D gene is TRBD2 (5 bases). CDR3 loop: CAIIGRGQLVYSDTQYF. In DNA form, the CDR3 reads TGTGCCATCATCGGAAGAGGGCAACTAGTTTACTCAGATACGCAGTATTTT.